These 7 T cell receptor beta chains originate from one sample sequenced in a study of blood T cell repertoires in COVID-19. TCRdb's copy holds only in-frame clones and misses some; the assay was immunoSEQ multiplex PCR. In the table there are about 81,000 clones, roughly four fifths of which are singletons. Material for sequencing was peripheral blood. The receptors were sampled from a human donor in a cohort sampled during active COVID-19.

This clone occurred once. CDR3 sequence (DNA): TGTGCCAGCAGCTCTAGCGGGGGGGCCGAGACCCAGTACTTC. Protein: CASSSSGGAETQYF. This chain uses TRBV5-4 with TRBJ2-5; 12 positions match TRBD2. Germline lookup yields CDR1 SGHNT and CDR2 YYREEE (reference sequence). The CDR3 is 14 amino acids. The V segment lost 3 bases and the J segment 5 bases; nucleotides outside the gene matches: 2.

This chain joins TRBV30 and TRBJ2-7; 10 positions match TRBD1. There are 14 residues in the CDR3. Germline loops: CDR1 GTSNPN, CDR2 SVGIG (reference sequence). Trimming removed 4 bases from V and 2 bases from J; junction bases left unmatched: 5. CDR3 sequence reads: CAWISGTGAYEQYF. CDR3 in DNA: TGTGCCTGGATCTCCGGGACAGGGGCCTACGAGCAGTACTTC.

The chain couples TRBV19 to TRBJ1-4; D possibly corresponds to TRBD1 (6 bases). Germline assignment: CDR1 LNHDA and CDR2 SQIVND (reference sequence). Trimming took 2 bases from V and 3 from J, leaving 10 bases between them. The CDR3 has 15 amino acids. This CDR3 reads CASSIPGHSNEKLFF. The CDR3 DNA sequence: TGTGCCAGTAGTATACCGGGACACTCTAATGAAAAACTGTTTTTT.

V usage is TRBV10-2 and J usage is TRBJ1-2, with 10 bases aligning to TRBD1. This CDR3 is 12 amino acids long. The trim removed 6 bases at V and 6 bases at J, leaving 1 base unmatched. CDR1 and CDR2 from the germline V gene are WSHSY and SAAADI. The CDR3 reads CASRTGGDGYTF. The CDR3 DNA is TGCGCCAGCAGGACAGGGGGCGATGGCTACACCTTC.

This clone was counted a few times. This chain joins TRBV19 and TRBJ1-1; tentatively, D is TRBD1 (6 bases). Germline V lookup: CDR1 LNHDA, CDR2 SQIVND (reference sequence). V shed 9 bases and J shed 0 bases, with 14 bases lying between them. The CDR3 sequence is 14 residues long. CDR3 nucleotides: TGTGCCAGGCGCTCGGGACAACTGAACACTGAAGCTTTCTTT. Translated: CARRSGQLNTEAFF.

This rearrangement joins TRBV6-5 to TRBJ1-1; D is unresolved. Trimming took 7 bases from V and 6 from J, leaving 9 bases between them. The CDR3 consists of 11 residues. Germline-derived CDR1 and CDR2 are MNHEY and SVGAGI. The DNA of the CDR3 is TGTGCCAGCAAGGAGAAATCTGAAGCTTTCTTT. Its translation: CASKEKSEAFF.

This clone has a single count. The rearrangement links TRBV19 to TRBJ1-2; D gene unclear. The ends were cut back, 5 bases at V and 4 bases at J, with 5 bases in the middle. The germline V gene has CDR1 LNHDA and CDR2 SQIVND (reference sequence). The CDR3 is made up of 11 amino acids. CDR3 coding DNA: TGTGCCAGTAGTCTAAGCTATGGCTACACCTTC. It translates to CASSLSYGYTF. The full variable domain, its missing parts supplied by reference TRBV19 and TRBJ1-2, is DGGITQSPKYLFRKEGQNVTLSCEQNLNHDAMYWYRQDPGQGLRLIYYSQIVNDFQKGDIAEGYSVSREKKESFPLTVTSAQKNPTAFYLCASSLSYGYTFGSGTRLTVV.